This passage covers 2 T cell receptor beta chains from one sample sequenced in a study of early T cells in non-severe SARS-CoV-2 infection (TCRdb year 2021). The receptor library was made with 5' RACE. The reads were generated on a NextSeq 500. TCRdb reprocessing: public reads trimmed at Q25 with fastp, clones called with MiXCR, in-frame beta chains kept. Each CDR3 protein appears once, grouped with its most common genes and DNA. In this sample the table shows roughly 64,000 distinct CDR3 sequences, roughly 8.2% of which occur a single time. The top ten clonotypes cover about an eighth of the sample. Sample: whole blood, taken at baseline. These receptors all stem from an adult who was a healthcare worker with PCR-confirmed SARS-CoV-2 infection or an uninfected control (not recorded which).

This clonotype was recorded many times. The chain links TRBV4-2 to TRBJ2-7; 10 bases match TRBD1. The V gene's germline CDR1 is LGHNA and CDR2 YNFKEQ. This CDR3 spans 15 amino acids. V gave up 4 bases and J gave up 4 bases; unmatched junction bases: 7. Here the CDR3 DNA reads TGTGCCAGCAGCCTCGAGACAGGGGGCGCTTACGAGCAGTACTTC. This gives the protein CASSLETGGAYEQYF.

This clonotype has at least ten counts. The chain combines TRBV12-3 or TRBV12-4 with TRBJ2-3; TRBD2 aligns across 8 bases. The CDR3 runs 16 residues. V lost 3 bases and J lost 5; bases outside the gene matches: 10. Here the CDR3 reads CASSFFLTSVVDTQYF. The CDR3 nucleotides read TGTGCCAGCAGTTTTTTTTTGACTAGCGTGGTAGATACGCAGTATTTT.